This T cell receptor (beta chain) is drawn from a study of T-cell reconstitution after alpha-beta-depleted transplantation in children. Unique molecular identifiers were used in preparing the TCRbeta library. TCRdb itself ran the PCR reads through MiXCR, one entry per CDR3 protein. The repertoire has about 120,000 distinct CDR3 sequences, about 9.3% of them found once; the top ten carry about 8.8%. The V end was cut by 7 bases, the J end by 5 bases, with 12 bases between. This CDR3 contains 13 residues. About this clonotype itself: This may stem from a read error, because a much larger clone lies one nucleotide away.

V gene TRBV12-3 or TRBV12-4 combines with J gene TRBJ1-5; unclear D gene. Specimen: PBMCs from the stem cell graft donor, collected from the stem cell graft. This TCR came from a human donor who donated a stem cell graft to a child with acute lymphoblastic leukemia. CDR3 sequence (DNA): TGTGCCAGCAAAATGACGGCCCATCAGCCCCAGCATTTT. It specifies CASKMTAHQPQHF.